This T cell receptor (beta chain) was identified during a study of cytomegalovirus exposure and HLA in healthy donors (dated by TCRdb to 2016 to 2017). For context, the study as a whole: According to a later analysis, the 120 validation repertoires were produced on the same platform as the 700 or so repertoires of the first cohort. The study aimed to test whether cataloging public T cell receptors could reveal signatures of past pathogen exposure. In addition to the first cohort of around 670 subjects, a separate validation cohort of approximately 130 different subjects was used. To predict cytomegalovirus infection status, the study brought together high-throughput TCR immunosequencing, statistical association of individual TCRs with disease status, and machine learning. General conclusions and limits of the study: The classifier was reported to diagnose cytomegalovirus status with high specificity and sensitivity in both the original and validation cohorts. The study gave a list of some 150 TCR beta chains associated with cytomegalovirus. In vitro tests confirmed that a few of the cytomegalovirus-associated TCR beta chains recognize cytomegalovirus antigens. A later analysis lacked HLA typing for the validation cohort, so it scored co-occurrence in that cohort across all 130 or so repertoires. It was suggested by the authors that the approach could potentially be generalized to other disease states and immunological phenotypes. Most TCR sequences were observed very rarely across donors, whereas some public TCRs were present in many individuals. Subsequent analysis determined that TCRs grouped into clusters in the first cohort also showed a tendency toward co-occurrence across the roughly 120 validation repertoires, and 94% of cluster scores exceeded 0.

Receptor libraries were prepared by the immunoSEQ multiplex PCR assay. The original methods were these. To diagnose cytomegalovirus status from the catalog of TCR beta chain sequences, a statistical classification framework was built. TCRdb stores this immuneACCESS table with in-frame sequences only. Part of the clones is absent; in the studies checked, under half of the shortfall reflects unresolved V genes, and no reason is known for the rest. The V and J calls and the clone size are those of that table, but D and trimming were determined from the DNA. The sample table lists 55,000 to 80,000 clones, 85% to 95% of them with a count of one. The ten largest make up 6.5% to 9% of the sample. Inclusive of the bounding cysteine and phenylalanine, the CDR3 is 14 residues long. The read is trimmed to its CDR3 DNA, 42 bases read in frame from base 1. CDR1 GTSNPN and CDR2 SVGIG are derived from the germline V gene (reference sequence). Trimming takes 2 bases off V and 7 bases off J; junction bases not matched to a gene: 10.

In regard to this clone: Its antigen has not been determined. Qualities for individual bases were not recorded, and no much larger clone is one base off.

Donors formed part of the validation cohort, which comprised 120 subjects and was distinct from the first cohort of several hundred subjects. The clonotype comes from a woman under 30 in good health and CMV-seropositive. Sequencing input: PBMCs. The sequence is built from TRBV30 and TRBJ1-2; 7 nucleotides in the junction match TRBD1. Here the CDR3 is given as CAWSLSGDSLGYTF. The sequenced DNA: TGTGCCTGGAGTTTAAGTGGGGACAGCCTTGGCTACACCTTC.